This TCR beta chain was identified in a study of T cell repertoires in cytomegalovirus infection. Study-level information: CMV epitopes in the study were HLA-C-restricted (recently identified) and HLA-B-restricted (well studied).

In the case of this clonotype: The antigen is undetermined.

Trimming removed 3 bases at V and 7 bases at J, with 12 bases between. CDR1 SQVTM and CDR2 ANQGSEA come from the germline V gene. CDR3 length: 12 amino acids. General study points: The ex vivo response showed dominance by HLA-C-restricted CMV-specific TCR beta clonotypes.

TCRdb re-called the reads with MiXCR, one entry per CDR3 protein. The sample lists fewer than 900,000 distinct CDR3 sequences, roughly 29% occurring once. The V call is TRBV29-1, the J call TRBJ1-1; tentative D call: TRBD1 (5 bases). The sample here was cultured CD8+ T cells from PBMCs, taken from culture after CMV antigen stimulation. The clonotype comes from a human donor in good health (CMV status not recorded). Some clones in this sample may be carry-over from other donors' samples. CDR3 amino acids: CSVDEGVNEAFF. CDR3 coding DNA: TGCAGCGTTGATGAAGGGGTGAATGAAGCTTTCTTT. The full variable domain, its missing parts supplied by reference TRBV29-1 and TRBJ1-1, is SAVISQKPSRDICQRGTSLTIQCQVDSQVTMMFWYRQQPGQSLTLIATANQGSEATYESGFVIDKFPISRPNLTFSTLTVSNMSPEDSSIYLCSVDEGVNEAFFGQGTRLTVV.